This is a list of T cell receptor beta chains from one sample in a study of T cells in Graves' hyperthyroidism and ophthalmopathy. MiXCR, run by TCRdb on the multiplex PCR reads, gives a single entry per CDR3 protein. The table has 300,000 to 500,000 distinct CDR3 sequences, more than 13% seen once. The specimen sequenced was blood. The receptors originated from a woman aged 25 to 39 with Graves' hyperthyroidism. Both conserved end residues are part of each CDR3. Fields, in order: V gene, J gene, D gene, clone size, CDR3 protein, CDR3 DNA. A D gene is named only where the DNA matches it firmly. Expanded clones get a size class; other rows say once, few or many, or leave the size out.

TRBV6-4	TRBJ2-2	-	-	CASSDLADGTGELFF	TGTGCCAGCAGTGACTTAGCAGACGGTACCGGGGAGCTGTTTTTT
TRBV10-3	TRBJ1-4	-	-	CAISDVVNEKLFF	TGTGCCATCAGTGATGTCGTTAATGAAAAACTGTTTTTT
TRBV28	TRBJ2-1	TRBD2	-	CASTQGTSSYNEQFF	TGTGCCAGCACGCAAGGGACTAGTTCCTACAATGAGCAGTTCTTC
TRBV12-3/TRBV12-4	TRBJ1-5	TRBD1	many	CASSFQGDQPQHF	TGTGCCAGCAGTTTCCAGGGGGATCAGCCCCAGCATTTT
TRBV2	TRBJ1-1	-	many	CASSGDLNTEAFF	TGTGCCAGCAGTGGGGACTTGAACACTGAAGCTTTCTTT
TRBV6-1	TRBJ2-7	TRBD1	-	CASSERLDRGSGEQYF	TGTGCCAGCAGTGAAAGGTTGGACAGGGGGTCGGGGGAGCAGTACTTC
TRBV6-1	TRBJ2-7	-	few	CASSGEWLFFNEQYF	TGTGCCAGCAGCGGGGAATGGCTATTTTTCAACGAGCAGTACTTC
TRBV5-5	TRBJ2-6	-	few	CASSPGVPGANVLTF	TGTGCCAGCAGCCCAGGGGTACCTGGGGCCAACGTCCTGACTTTC
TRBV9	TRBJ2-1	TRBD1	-	CASKRDRSITGYYNEQFF	TGTGCCAGCAAGAGGGACAGGTCTATTACGGGATACTACAATGAGCAGTTCTTC
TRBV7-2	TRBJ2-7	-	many	CASSTDVGEQYF	TGTGCCAGCAGCACGGACGTGGGGGAGCAGTACTTC
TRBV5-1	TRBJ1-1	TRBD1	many	CASSVGQRTEAFF	TGCGCCAGCAGCGTGGGACAGCGAACTGAAGCTTTCTTT
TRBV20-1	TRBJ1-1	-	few	CSALPGSYSAEAFF	TGCAGTGCCTTACCGGGCAGTTACTCTGCAGAAGCTTTCTTT
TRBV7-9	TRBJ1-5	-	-	CASSLGQGPGPQHF	TGTGCCAGCAGCTTAGGGCAGGGTCCTGGGCCCCAGCATTTT
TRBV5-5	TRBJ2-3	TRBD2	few	CASSLGTSGSLDTQYF	TGTGCCAGCAGCTTGGGGACTAGCGGGAGTTTGGATACGCAGTATTTT
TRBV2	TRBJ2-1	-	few	CASNTGTKYNEQFF	TGTGCCAGCAATACCGGGACAAAGTACAATGAGCAGTTCTTC
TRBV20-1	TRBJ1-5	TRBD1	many	CSARLTGGRGRSQPQHF	TGCAGTGCTCGGCTCACAGGGGGCAGAGGACGGAGTCAGCCCCAGCATTTT
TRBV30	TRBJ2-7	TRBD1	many	CACYRGNSYEQYF	TGTGCCTGCTACAGGGGAAACTCCTACGAGCAGTACTTC
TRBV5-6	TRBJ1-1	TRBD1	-	CASTPDPQGRGTEAFF	TGTGCCAGCACCCCCGACCCACAGGGGCGGGGCACTGAAGCTTTCTTT